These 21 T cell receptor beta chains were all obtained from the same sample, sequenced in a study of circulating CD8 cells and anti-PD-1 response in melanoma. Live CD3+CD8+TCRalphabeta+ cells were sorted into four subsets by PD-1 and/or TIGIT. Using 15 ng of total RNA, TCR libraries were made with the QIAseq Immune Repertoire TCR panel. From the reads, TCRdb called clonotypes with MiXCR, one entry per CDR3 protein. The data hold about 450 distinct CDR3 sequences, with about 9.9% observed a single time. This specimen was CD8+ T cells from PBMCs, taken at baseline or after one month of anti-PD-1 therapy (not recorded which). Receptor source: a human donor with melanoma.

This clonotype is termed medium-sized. CDR3 sequence: CASSLGELHEQYF. The CDR3 DNA is TGTGCCAGCAGCTTAGGCGAGCTACACGAGCAGTACTTC. The rearrangement links TRBV5-6 to TRBJ2-7, with D unresolved. The CDR3 is 13 amino acids. Germline CDR1 and CDR2: SGHDT and YYEEEE. V was clipped by 2 bases and J by 5 bases, with 11 bases between them.

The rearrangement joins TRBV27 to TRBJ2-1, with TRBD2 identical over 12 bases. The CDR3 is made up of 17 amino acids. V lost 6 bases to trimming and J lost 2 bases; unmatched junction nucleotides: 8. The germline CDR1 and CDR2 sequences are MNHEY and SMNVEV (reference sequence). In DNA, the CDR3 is TGTGCCAGCAGCCAACACCCTAGCGGGGGGGCCTACAATGAGCAGTTCTTC. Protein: CASSQHPSGGAYNEQFF.

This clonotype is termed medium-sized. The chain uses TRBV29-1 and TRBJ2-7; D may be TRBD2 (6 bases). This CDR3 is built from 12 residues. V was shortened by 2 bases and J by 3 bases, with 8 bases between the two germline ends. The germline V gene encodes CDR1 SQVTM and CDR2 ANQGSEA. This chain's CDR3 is CSVELGGYEQYF. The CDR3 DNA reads TGCAGCGTTGAACTGGGGGGCTACGAGCAGTACTTC.

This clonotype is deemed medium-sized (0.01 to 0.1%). For the CDR3, the DNA is TGTGCCAGTAGTATAACGCCCAACTACTCAGATACGCAGTATTTT. This encodes CASSITPNYSDTQYF. The chain links TRBV19 to TRBJ2-3; D not resolved. Germline V gene sequence: CDR1 LNHDA, CDR2 SQIVND (reference sequence). The CDR3 consists of 15 residues. V lost 2 bases and J 4 bases, leaving 13 bases between the germline ends.

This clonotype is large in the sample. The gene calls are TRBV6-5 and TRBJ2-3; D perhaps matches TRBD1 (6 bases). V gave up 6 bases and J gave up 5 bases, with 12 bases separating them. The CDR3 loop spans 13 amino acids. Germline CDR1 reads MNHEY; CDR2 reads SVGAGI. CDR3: CASSVRQEDTQYF. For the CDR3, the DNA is TGTGCCAGCAGCGTACGACAGGAAGATACGCAGTATTTT.

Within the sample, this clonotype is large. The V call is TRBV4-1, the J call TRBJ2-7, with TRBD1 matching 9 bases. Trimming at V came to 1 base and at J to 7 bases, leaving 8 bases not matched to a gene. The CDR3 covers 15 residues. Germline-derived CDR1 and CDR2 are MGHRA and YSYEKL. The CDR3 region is CASSQVSGTGWEQYF. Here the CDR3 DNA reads TGCGCCAGCAGCCAAGTATCCGGGACAGGGTGGGAGCAGTACTTC.

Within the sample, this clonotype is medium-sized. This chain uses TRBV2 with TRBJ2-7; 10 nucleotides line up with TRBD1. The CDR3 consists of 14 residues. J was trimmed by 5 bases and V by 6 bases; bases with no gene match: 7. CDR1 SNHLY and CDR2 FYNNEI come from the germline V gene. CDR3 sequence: CASRAGQGTNEQYF. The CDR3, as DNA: TGTGCCAGCAGGGCGGGACAGGGGACGAACGAGCAGTACTTC. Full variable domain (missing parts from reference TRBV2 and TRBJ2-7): EPEVTQTPSHQVTQMGQEVILRCVPISNHLYFYWYRQILGQKVEFLVSFYNNEISEKSEIFDDQFSVERPDGSNFTLKIRSTKLEDSAMYFCASRAGQGTNEQYFGPGTRLTVT.

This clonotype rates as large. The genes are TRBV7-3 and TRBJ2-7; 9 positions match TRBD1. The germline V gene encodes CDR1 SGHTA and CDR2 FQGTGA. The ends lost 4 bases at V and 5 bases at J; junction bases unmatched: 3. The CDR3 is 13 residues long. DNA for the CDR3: TGTGCCAGCAGCTGGACAGGGGATGACGAGCAGTACTTC. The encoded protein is CASSWTGDDEQYF. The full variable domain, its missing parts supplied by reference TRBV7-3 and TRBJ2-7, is GAGVSQTPSNKVTEKGKYVELRCDPISGHTALYWYRQSLGQGPEFLIYFQGTGAADDSGLPNDRFFAVRPEGSVSTLKIQRTERGDSAVYLCASSWTGDDEQYFGPGTRLTVT.

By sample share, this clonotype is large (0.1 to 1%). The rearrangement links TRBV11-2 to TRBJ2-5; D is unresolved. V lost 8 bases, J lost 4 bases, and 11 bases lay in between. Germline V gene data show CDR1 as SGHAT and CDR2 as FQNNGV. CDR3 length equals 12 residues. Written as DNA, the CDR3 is TGTGCCAGCCGGCCCCCGGCAGAGACCCAGTACTTC. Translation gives CASRPPAETQYF.

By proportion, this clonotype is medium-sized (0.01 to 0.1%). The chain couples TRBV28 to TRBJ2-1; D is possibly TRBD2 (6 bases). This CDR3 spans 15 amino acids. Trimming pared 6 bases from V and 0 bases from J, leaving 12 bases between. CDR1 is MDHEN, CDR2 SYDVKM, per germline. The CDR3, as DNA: TGTGCCAGCAGGCCGGGACTTCCCTCCTACAATGAGCAGTTCTTC. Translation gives CASRPGLPSYNEQFF.

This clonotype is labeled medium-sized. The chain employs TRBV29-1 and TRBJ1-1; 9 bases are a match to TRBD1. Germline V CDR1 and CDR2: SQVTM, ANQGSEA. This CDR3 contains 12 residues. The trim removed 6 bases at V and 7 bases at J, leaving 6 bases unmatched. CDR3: CSVKGQGREAFF. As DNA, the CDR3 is TGCAGCGTCAAGGGACAGGGACGTGAAGCTTTCTTT.

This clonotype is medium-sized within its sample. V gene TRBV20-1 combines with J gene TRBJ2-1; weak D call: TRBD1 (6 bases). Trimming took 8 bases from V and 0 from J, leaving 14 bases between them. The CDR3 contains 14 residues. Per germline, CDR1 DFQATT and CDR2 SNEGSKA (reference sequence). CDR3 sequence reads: CSTLSDSSYNEQFF. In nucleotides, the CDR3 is TGCAGTACCCTATCGGACAGCTCCTACAATGAGCAGTTCTTC.

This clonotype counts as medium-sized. This chain's CDR3 is CSARDPAGTSNEQFF. DNA for the CDR3: TGCAGTGCTAGAGATCCGGCGGGGACCTCAAATGAGCAGTTCTTC. The gene calls are TRBV20-1 and TRBJ2-1; D may be TRBD2 (6 bases). The V gene's germline CDR1 is DFQATT and CDR2 SNEGSKA (reference sequence). The V gene lost 0 bases and the J gene lost 7 bases, with 16 bases spanning the gap. The CDR3 loop spans 15 amino acids.

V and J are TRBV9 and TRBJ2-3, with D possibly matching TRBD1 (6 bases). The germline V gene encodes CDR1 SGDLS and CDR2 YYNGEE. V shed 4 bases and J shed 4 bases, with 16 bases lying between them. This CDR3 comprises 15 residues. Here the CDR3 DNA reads TGTGCCAGCAGCCCCGACAGGTTGATACCAGATACGCAGTATTTT. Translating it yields CASSPDRLIPDTQYF.

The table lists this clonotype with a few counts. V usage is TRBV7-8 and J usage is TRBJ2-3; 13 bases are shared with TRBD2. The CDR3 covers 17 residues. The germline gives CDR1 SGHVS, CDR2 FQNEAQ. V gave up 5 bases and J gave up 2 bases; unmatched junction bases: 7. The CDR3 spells CASSPRTSGRVTDTQYF. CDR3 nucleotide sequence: TGTGCCAGCAGCCCCAGGACTAGCGGGAGAGTCACAGATACGCAGTATTTT. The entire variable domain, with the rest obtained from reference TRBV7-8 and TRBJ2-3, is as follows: GAGVSQSPRYKVAKRGQDVALRCDPISGHVSLFWYQQALGQGPEFLTYFQNEAQLDKSGLPSDRFFAERPEGSVSTLKIQRTQQEDSAVYLCASSPRTSGRVTDTQYFGPGTRLTVL.

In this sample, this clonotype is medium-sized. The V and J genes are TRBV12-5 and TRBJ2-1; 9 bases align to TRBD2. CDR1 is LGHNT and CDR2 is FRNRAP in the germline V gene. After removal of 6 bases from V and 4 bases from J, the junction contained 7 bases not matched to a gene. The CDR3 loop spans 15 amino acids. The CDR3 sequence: CASGRLAGLYNEQFF. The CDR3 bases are TGTGCTAGTGGCCGTCTAGCGGGACTTTACAATGAGCAGTTCTTC. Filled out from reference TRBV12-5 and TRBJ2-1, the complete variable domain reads DARVTQTPRHKVTEMGQEVTMRCQPILGHNTVFWYRQTMMQGLELLAYFRNRAPLDDSGMPKDRFSAEMPDATLATLKIQPSEPRDSAVYFCASGRLAGLYNEQFFGPGTRLTVL.

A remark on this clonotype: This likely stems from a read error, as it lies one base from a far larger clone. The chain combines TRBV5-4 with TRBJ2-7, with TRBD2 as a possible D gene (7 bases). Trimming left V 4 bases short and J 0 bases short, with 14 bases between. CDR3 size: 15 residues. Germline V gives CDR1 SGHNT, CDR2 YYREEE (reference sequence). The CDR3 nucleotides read TGTGCCAGCAGCCCCGGGGGGCGCGGCTCCTACGAGCAGTACTTC. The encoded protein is CASSPGGRGSYEQYF.

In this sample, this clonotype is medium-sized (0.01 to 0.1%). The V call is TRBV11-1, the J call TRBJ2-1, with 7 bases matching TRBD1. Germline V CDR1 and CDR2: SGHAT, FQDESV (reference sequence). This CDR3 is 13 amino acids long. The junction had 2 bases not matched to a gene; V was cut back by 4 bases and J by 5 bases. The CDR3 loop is CASSSTGNNEQFF. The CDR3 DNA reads TGTGCCAGCAGCTCGACAGGGAACAATGAGCAGTTCTTC. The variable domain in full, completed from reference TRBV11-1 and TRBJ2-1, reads EAEVAQSPRYKITEKSQAVAFWCDPISGHATLYWYRQILGQGPELLVQFQDESVVDDSQLPKDRFSAERLKGVDSTLKIQPAELGDSAMYLCASSSTGNNEQFFGPGTRLTVL.

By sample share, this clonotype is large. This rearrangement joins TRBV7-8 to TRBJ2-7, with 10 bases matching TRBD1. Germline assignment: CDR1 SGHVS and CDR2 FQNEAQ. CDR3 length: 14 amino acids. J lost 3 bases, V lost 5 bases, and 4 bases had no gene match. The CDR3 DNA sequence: TGTGCCAGCAGCGTCGGACAGGGGGGCTACGAGCAGTACTTC. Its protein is CASSVGQGGYEQYF.

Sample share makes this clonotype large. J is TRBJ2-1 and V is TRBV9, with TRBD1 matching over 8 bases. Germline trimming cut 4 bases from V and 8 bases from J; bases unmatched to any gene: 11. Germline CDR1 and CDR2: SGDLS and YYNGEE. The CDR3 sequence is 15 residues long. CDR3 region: CASSSEGQAEDEQFF. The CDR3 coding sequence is TGTGCCAGCAGCTCAGAGGGACAGGCGGAGGATGAGCAGTTCTTC.

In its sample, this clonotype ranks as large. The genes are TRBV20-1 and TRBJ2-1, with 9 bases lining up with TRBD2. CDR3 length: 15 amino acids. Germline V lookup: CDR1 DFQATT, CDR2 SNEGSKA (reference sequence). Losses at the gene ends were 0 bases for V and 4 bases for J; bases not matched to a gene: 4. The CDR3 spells CSARETSGSYNEQFF. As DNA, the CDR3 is TGCAGTGCTAGAGAGACTAGCGGATCTTACAATGAGCAGTTCTTC.